This entry features one TCR beta chain sequence. Its antigen is as yet unknown. This specimen belongs to a study of cytomegalovirus exposure and HLA in healthy donors. Regarding the study as a whole: The CMV antigen specificity of three CMV-associated chains was confirmed through in vitro analysis.

PCR employed 60 Vbeta and 13 Jbeta primers. Libraries were prepared by immunoSEQ multiplex PCR; TCRdb keeps only in-frame clonotypes and omits some of them. Of some 120,000 clones in the sample, about 86% were seen once. The receptor was isolated from a woman aged 40 to 50 in good health and CMV-seronegative. Sequenced: PBMCs.

CDR3 sequence: CASSVVASGTVNEQFF. The CDR3 DNA reads TGTGCCAGCAGCGTAGTGGCTAGCGGGACTGTCAATGAGCAGTTCTTC. V usage is TRBV9 and J usage is TRBJ2-1, with 9 positions matching TRBD2. With V trimmed by 0 bases and J by 6 bases, 7 bases remained unmatched. CDR1 is SGDLS and CDR2 is YYNGEE in the germline V gene. This CDR3 spans 16 amino acids.